This T cell receptor beta chain emerged from a study of type 1 regulatory T cells. On the study more broadly: T-allo10 is a Tr1-enriched, alloantigen-specific CD4 T cell product made in vitro.

TCRdb processed the reads anew with MiXCR; each CDR3 protein has one entry. In the table there are roughly 71,000 distinct CDR3 sequences, around 21% of which are singletons. This clonotype turned up a few times. Its antigen is undetermined. Germline CDR1 is DFQATT and CDR2 is SNEGSKA (reference sequence). V trimming: 3 bases; J trimming: 4 bases; junction bases outside the gene matches: 10. The CDR3 has 15 residues. Whole-study findings and limits: Compared with non-type 1 regulatory T cells, type 1 regulatory T cells showed a more restricted TCR repertoire.

This TCR came from a human donor in good health. Sequencing input: cultured type 1 regulatory T (Tr1) cells, either the whole culture or a sorted fraction (not recorded which). The rearrangement uses TRBV20-1 and TRBJ1-2; 8 nucleotides match TRBD1. CDR3 residues: CSARSPGQVIYGYTF. The CDR3 DNA reads as TGCAGTGCTAGGTCCCCGGGACAGGTGATCTATGGCTACACCTTC.